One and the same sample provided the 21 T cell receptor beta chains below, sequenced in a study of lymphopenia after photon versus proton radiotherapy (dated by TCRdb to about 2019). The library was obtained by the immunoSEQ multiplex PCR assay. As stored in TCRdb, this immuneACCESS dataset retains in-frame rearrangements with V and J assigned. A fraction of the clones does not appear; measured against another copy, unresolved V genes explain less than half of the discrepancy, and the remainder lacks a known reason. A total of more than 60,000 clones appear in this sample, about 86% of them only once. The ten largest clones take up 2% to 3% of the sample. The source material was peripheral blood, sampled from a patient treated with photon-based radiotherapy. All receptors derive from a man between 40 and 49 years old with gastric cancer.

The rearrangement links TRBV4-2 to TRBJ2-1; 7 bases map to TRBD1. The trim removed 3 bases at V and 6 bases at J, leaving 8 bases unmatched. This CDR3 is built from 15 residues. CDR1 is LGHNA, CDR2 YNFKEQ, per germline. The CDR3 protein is CASSHIIPGGNEQFF. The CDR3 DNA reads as TGTGCCAGCAGCCATATAATACCAGGGGGCAATGAGCAGTTCTTC.

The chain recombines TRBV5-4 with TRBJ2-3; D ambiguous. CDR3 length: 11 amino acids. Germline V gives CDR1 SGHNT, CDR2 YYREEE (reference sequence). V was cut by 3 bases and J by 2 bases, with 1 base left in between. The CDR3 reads CASSSTDTQYF. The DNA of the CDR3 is TGTGCCAGCAGCTCCACAGATACGCAGTATTTT.

The CDR3 DNA is TGTGCCAGCAGCTCCTCAGGGGGGTCCTATGGCTACACCTTC. Translating gives CASSSSGGSYGYTF. V usage is TRBV7-2 and J usage is TRBJ1-2; 7 positions agree with TRBD1. Germline assignment: CDR1 SGHTA and CDR2 FQGNSA. CDR3 length equals 14 residues. J lost 4 bases, V lost 4 bases, and 6 bases had no gene match. Complete variable domain (other parts from reference TRBV7-2 and TRBJ1-2): GAGVSQSPSNKVTEKGKDVELRCDPISGHTALYWYRQSLGQGLEFLIYFQGNSAPDKSGLPSDRFSAERTGGSVSTLTIQRTQQEDSAVYLCASSSSGGSYGYTFGSGTRLTVV.

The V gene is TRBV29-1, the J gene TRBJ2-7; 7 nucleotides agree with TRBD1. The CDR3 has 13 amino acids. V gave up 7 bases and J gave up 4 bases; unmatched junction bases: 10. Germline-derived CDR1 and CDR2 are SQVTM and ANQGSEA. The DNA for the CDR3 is TGCAGCGCGAGGGTGGCAGGGGGATACGAGCAGTACTTC. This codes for CSARVAGGYEQYF.

The CDR3 loop reads CASSFSGTAPYEQYF. In DNA form, the CDR3 reads TGTGCCAGCAGCTTCTCCGGGACAGCACCCTACGAGCAGTACTTC. The chain couples TRBV7-2 to TRBJ2-7; 7 positions match TRBD1. J lost 2 bases, V lost 3 bases, and 7 bases had no gene match. In germline, CDR1 is SGHTA, CDR2 FQGNSA. The CDR3 is 15 residues long.

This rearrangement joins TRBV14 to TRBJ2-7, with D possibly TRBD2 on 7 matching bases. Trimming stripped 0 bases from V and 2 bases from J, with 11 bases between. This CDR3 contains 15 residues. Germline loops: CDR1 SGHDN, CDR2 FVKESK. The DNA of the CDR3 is TGTGCCAGCAGCCAAGAAGGGGGGGTCACCTACGAGCAGTACTTC. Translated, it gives CASSQEGGVTYEQYF.

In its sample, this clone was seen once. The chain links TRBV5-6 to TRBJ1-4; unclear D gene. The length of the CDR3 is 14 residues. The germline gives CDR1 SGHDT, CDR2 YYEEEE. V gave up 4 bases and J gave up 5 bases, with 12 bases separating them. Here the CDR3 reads CASSPGRSNEKLFF. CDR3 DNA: TGTGCCAGCAGCCCCGGCAGATCCAATGAAAAACTGTTTTTT.

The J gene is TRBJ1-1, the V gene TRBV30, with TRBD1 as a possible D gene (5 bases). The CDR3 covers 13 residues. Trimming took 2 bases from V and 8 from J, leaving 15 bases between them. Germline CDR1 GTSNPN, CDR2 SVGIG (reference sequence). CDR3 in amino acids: CAWSSGTAYEAFF. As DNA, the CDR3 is TGTGCCTGGAGTTCCGGGACGGCATACGAAGCTTTCTTT.

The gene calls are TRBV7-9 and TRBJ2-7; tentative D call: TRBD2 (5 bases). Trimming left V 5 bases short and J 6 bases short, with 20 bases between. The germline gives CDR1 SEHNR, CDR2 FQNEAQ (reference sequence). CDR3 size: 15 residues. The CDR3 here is CASSPVGVPTGEQYF. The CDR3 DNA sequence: TGTGCCAGCAGCCCCGTCGGGGTACCTACGGGCGAGCAGTACTTC.

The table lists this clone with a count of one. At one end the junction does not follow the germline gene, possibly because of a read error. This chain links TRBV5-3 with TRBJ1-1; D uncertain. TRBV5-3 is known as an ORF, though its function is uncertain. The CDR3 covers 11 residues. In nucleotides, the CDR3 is TGTGCCAGCAGCTTAGCAGTCGGGGCTTTCTTT. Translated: CASSLAVGAFF.

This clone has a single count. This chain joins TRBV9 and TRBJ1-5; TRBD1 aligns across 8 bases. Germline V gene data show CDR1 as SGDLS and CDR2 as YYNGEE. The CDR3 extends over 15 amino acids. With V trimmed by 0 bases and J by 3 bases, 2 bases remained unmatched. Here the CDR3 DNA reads TGTGCCAGCAGCGTAGGACAGGGGATCAATCAGCCCCAGCATTTT. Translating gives CASSVGQGINQPQHF.

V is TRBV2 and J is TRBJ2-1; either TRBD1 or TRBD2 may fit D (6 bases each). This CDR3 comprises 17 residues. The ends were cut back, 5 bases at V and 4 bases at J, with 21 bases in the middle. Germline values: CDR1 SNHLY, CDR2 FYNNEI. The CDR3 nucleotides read TGTGCCAGCAGTTCGACTAGGGGGACCTGGCCATACAATGAGCAGTTCTTC. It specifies CASSSTRGTWPYNEQFF. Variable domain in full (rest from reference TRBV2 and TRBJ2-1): EPEVTQTPSHQVTQMGQEVILRCVPISNHLYFYWYRQILGQKVEFLVSFYNNEISEKSEIFDDQFSVERPDGSNFTLKIRSTKLEDSAMYFCASSSTRGTWPYNEQFFGPGTRLTVL.

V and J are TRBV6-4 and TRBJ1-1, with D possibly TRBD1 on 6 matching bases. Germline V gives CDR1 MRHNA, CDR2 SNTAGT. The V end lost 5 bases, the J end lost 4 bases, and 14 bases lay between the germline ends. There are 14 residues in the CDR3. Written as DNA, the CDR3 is TGTGCCAGCAGTAGGGTCCCCAGGGGCACTGAAGCTTTCTTT. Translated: CASSRVPRGTEAFF.

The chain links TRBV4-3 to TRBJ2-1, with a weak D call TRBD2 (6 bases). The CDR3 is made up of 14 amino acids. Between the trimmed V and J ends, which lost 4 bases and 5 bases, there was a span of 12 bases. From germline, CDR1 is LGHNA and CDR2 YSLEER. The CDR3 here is CASSPRDSHNEQFF. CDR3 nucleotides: TGCGCCAGCAGCCCTCGGGACTCTCACAATGAGCAGTTCTTC.

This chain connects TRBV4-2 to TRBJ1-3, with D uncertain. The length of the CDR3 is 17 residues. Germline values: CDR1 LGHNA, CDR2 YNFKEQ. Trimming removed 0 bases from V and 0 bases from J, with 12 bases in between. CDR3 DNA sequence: TGTGCCAGCAGCCAAGATAGGGTGCCAAACTCTGGAAACACCATATATTTT. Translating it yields CASSQDRVPNSGNTIYF.

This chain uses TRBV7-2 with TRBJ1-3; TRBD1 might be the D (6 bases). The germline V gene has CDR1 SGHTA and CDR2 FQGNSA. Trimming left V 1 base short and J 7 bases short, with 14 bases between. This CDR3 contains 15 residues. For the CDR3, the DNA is TGTGCCAGCAGCTTAGAGGACAGAAAGTACAACACCATATATTTT. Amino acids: CASSLEDRKYNTIYF.

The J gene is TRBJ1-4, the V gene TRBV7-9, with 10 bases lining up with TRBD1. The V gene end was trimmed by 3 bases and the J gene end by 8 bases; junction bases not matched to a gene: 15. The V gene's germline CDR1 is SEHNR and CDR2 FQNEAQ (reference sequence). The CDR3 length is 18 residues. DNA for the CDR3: TGTGCCAGCAGCTTGGTGACAGGGGGCGCGCGGTATAGGGAAAAACTGTTTTTT. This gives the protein CASSLVTGGARYREKLFF.

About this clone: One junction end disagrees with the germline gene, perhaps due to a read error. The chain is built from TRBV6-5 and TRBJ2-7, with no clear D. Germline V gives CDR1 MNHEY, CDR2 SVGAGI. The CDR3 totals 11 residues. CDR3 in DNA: TGTGCCAACAGTTCCTTTCGCGAGCAGTACTTC. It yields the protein CANSSFREQYF.

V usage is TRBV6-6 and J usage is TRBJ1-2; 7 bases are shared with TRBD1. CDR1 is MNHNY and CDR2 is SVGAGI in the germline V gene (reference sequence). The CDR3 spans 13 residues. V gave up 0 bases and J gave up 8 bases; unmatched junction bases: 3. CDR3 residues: CASSYSQGKGYTF. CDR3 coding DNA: TGTGCCAGCAGTTACTCACAGGGGAAGGGCTACACCTTC.

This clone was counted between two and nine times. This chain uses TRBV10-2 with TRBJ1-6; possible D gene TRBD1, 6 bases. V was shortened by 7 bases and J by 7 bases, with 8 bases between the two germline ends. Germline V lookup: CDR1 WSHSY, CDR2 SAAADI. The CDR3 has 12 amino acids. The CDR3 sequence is CASTGQNSPLHF. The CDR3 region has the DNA TGCGCCAGCACAGGACAGAATTCACCCCTCCACTTT.

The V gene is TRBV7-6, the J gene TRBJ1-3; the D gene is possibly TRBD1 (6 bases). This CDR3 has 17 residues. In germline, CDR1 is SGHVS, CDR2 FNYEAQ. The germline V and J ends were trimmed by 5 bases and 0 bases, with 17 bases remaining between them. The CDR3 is CASSPLTGVSSGNTIYF. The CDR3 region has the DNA TGTGCCAGCAGCCCATTGACAGGCGTGAGCTCTGGAAACACCATATATTTT.